This TCR beta chain was captured by sequencing in a study of T cells after yellow fever vaccination. TCRdb independently ran MiXCR on the 5' RACE reads; one entry per CDR3 protein. Of about 46,000 distinct CDR3 sequences listed, around 6.4% are singletons. Germline V CDR1 and CDR2: SGHRS, YFSETQ. V was clipped by 4 bases and J by 2 bases, with 13 bases between them. This CDR3 is built from 15 residues. This clonotype was seen repeatedly, ten times or more. The starting material was PBMCs, either bulk or a sorted T-cell subset (CD4+, CD8+, memory, or dextramer-sorted; not recorded which), obtained 45 days after the yellow fever booster vaccination. The receptor comes from a man younger than 45 who received the YFV17D yellow fever vaccine. The chain recombines TRBV5-1 with TRBJ2-1, with D perhaps assigned TRBD1 or TRBD2 (5 bases each). CDR3 sequence: CASSPIREPYNEQFF. CDR3 coding DNA: TGCGCCAGCAGCCCAATCAGGGAGCCCTACAATGAGCAGTTCTTC.